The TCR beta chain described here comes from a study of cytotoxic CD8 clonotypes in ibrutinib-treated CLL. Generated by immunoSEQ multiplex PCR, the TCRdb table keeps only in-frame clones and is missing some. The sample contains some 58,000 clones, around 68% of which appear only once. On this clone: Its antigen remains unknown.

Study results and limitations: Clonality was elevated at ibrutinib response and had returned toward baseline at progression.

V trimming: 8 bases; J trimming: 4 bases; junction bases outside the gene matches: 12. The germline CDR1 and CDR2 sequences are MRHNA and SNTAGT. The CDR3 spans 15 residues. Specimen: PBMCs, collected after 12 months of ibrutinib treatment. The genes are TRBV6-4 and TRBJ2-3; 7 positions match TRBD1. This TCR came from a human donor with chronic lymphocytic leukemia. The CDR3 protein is CASSPQGLEADTQYF. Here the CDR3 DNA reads TGTGCCAGCTCTCCACAGGGGTTGGAGGCAGATACGCAGTATTTT.